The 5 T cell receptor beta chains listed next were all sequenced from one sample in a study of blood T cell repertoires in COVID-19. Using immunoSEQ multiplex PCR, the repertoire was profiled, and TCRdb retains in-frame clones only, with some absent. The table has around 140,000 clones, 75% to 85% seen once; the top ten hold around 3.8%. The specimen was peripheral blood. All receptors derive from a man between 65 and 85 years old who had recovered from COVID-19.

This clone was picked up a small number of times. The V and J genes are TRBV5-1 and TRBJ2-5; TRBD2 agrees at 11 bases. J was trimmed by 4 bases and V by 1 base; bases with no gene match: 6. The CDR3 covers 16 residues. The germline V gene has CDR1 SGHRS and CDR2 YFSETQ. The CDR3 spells CASSLNSGRAAETQYF. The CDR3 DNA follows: TGCGCCAGCAGCTTGAATAGCGGGAGGGCCGCAGAGACCCAGTACTTC.

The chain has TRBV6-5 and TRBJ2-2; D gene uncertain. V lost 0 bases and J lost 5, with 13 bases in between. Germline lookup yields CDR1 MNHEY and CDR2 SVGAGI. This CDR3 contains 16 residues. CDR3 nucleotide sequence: TGTGCCAGCAGTTACTCTGAGAGCGTACCTACCGGGGAGCTGTTTTTT. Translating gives CASSYSESVPTGELFF.

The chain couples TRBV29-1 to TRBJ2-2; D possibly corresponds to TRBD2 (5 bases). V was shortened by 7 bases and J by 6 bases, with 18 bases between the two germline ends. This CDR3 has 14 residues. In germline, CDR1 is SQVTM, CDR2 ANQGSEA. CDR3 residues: CSAVTGIGAGELFF. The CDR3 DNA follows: TGCAGCGCTGTAACCGGGATTGGGGCCGGGGAGCTGTTTTTT.

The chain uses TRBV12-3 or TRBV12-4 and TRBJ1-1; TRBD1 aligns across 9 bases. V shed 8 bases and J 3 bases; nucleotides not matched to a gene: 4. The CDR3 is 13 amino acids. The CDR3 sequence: CASGDRVDTEAFF. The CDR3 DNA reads TGTGCCAGCGGGGACAGGGTGGACACTGAAGCTTTCTTT.

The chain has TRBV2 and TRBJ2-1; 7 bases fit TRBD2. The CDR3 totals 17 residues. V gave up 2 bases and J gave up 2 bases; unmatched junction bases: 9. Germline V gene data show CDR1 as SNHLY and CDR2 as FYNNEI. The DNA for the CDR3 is TGTGCCAGCAGTGAATGGCCTAGCGGAGCCACCTACAATGAGCAGTTCTTC. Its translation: CASSEWPSGATYNEQFF.